A selection of T cell receptor beta chains follows, all from one sample in a study of shared clonotypes between healthy human individuals. Sequenced by immunoSEQ multiplex PCR; TCRdb stores in-frame clones only, minus some. The table has some 500,000 clones, roughly 95% seen once; the top ten hold approximately 0.062%. Sample: naive CD4+ T cells sorted from blood. All receptors come from a woman in her 30s in good health. The CDR3 runs from the conserved cysteine through the conserved F or W. The D gene is left open where the match is weak. Only part of the rows carry a size: once, few, many, or a class if the clone is expanded.

v_gene	abundance	j_gene	d_gene	CDR3nt	CDR3aa
TRBV5-1	NA	TRBJ2-7	NA	TGCGCCAGCAGCTTGGGGCAGTTTGAATTTCCCGAGCAGTACTTC	CASSLGQFEFPEQYF
TRBV28	NA	TRBJ2-7	NA	TGTGCCAGCTCTTCCGGGATGCCCTTCGAGCAGTACTTC	CASSSGMPFEQYF
TRBV18	few	TRBJ2-2	NA	TGTGCCAGCTCACCACAACAGGAGCCTTGGGGCGGGGAGCTGTTTTTT	CASSPQQEPWGGELFF
TRBV10-2	NA	TRBJ2-1	NA	TGCGCCAGCAGTGAGCGTGGGGCCGACGACTACAATGAGCAGTTCTTC	CASSERGADDYNEQFF
TRBV29-1	NA	TRBJ2-1	NA	TGCAGCGTTGCCCGGCTCTCCTACAATGAGCAGTTCTTC	CSVARLSYNEQFF
TRBV6-5	NA	TRBJ2-2	TRBD2	TGTGCCAGCAGTGCCACTAGCGGTAACACCGGGGAGCTGTTTTTT	CASSATSGNTGELFF
TRBV11-2	NA	TRBJ1-4	NA	TGTGCCAGCAGCGTAACGAATGGCCCCATCCCTACAACTAATGAAAAACTGTTTTTT	CASSVTNGPIPTTNEKLFF
TRBV6-6	NA	TRBJ1-2	NA	TGTGCCAGCAGACACAGTTATGGCTACACCTTC	CASRHSYGYTF
TRBV28	NA	TRBJ1-1	TRBD1	TGTGCCAGCAGTTTCCGCCACAGGGGCACTGAAGCTTTCTTT	CASSFRHRGTEAFF
TRBV28	NA	TRBJ2-3	TRBD1	TGTGCCAGCAGAGAGGACAGGGTGGCAGATACGCAGTATTTT	CASREDRVADTQYF
TRBV29-1	NA	TRBJ1-1	NA	TGCAGCGTGGCTGGACGGATGAACACTGAAGCTTTCTTT	CSVAGRMNTEAFF
TRBV19	NA	TRBJ2-7	TRBD2	TGTGCCAGTAGTTCCGGGACTAGCGGTTCCTACGAGCAGTACTTC	CASSSGTSGSYEQYF
TRBV27	NA	TRBJ2-7	NA	TGTGCCAGCAGTTTGAGGGGGAGTGGGAACTACGAGCAGTACTTC	CASSLRGSGNYEQYF
TRBV27	NA	TRBJ1-5	NA	TGTGCCAGCAGTGGACAAGGATCAGGAGGAAGCAATCAGCCCCAGCATTTT	CASSGQGSGGSNQPQHF
TRBV25-1	once	TRBJ1-2	NA	TGTGCCAGCAGTTTAGGAAGTTTTGGCTACACCTTC	CASSLGSFGYTF
TRBV6-5	few	TRBJ1-1	NA	TGTGCCAGCAGTCGAGTCTACCACACTGAAGCTTTCTTT	CASSRVYHTEAFF
TRBV6-5	NA	TRBJ1-2	TRBD1	TGTGCCAGCAGTCCCCGGACAGGGGGCGTCGGTGGCTACACCTTC	CASSPRTGGVGGYTF
TRBV30	NA	TRBJ1-5	NA	TGTGCCTGGAGTGTAGACCCGAGGCAGCCCCAGCATTTT	CAWSVDPRQPQHF
TRBV5-8	NA	TRBJ2-6	TRBD1	TGTGCCAGCAGCCACGGGACAGTCTGGTCTGGGGCCAACGTCCTGACTTTC	CASSHGTVWSGANVLTF
TRBV21-1	NA	TRBJ1-3	NA	TGTGCCAGCAGAAGTATTCTACAACACGCACGAAACACCATATATTTT	CASRSILQHARNTIYF
TRBV5-6	NA	TRBJ2-1	TRBD2	TGTGCCACCCAGCGTACTAGCGGGAGTTACAATGAGCAGTTCTTC	CATQRTSGSYNEQFF
TRBV6-1	NA	TRBJ1-5	NA	TGTGCCAGCAGTGCCCCCTGGGGGGGGGCCTATCAGCCCCAGCATTTT	CASSAPWGGAYQPQHF
TRBV11-2	NA	TRBJ1-1	NA	TGTGCCAGCACCTCAGCAACCTTGAACACTGAAGCTTTCTTT	CASTSATLNTEAFF
TRBV6-1	NA	TRBJ1-3	NA	TGTGCCAGCAGCGCAGGGCTCTCTGGAAACACCATATATTTT	CASSAGLSGNTIYF
TRBV19	NA	TRBJ1-2	TRBD1	TGTGCCAGTAGCGACAGGGACCGGGGCTACACCTTC	CASSDRDRGYTF
TRBV28	NA	TRBJ2-7	NA	TGTGCCAGCAGCCCTCCCAGACGGGTCTCGCACGAGCAGTACTTC	CASSPPRRVSHEQYF